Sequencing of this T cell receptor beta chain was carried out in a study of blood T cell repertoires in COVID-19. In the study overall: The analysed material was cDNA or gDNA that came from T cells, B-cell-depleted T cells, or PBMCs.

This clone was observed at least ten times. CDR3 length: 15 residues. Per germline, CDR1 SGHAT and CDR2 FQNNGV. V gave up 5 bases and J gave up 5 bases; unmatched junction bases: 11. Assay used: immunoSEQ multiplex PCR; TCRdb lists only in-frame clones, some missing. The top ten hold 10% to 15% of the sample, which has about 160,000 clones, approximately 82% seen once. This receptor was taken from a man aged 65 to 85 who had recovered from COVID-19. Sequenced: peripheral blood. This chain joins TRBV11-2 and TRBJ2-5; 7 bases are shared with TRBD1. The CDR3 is CASSDRDRRMETQYF. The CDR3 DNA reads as TGTGCCAGCAGCGACCGGGACAGACGTATGGAGACCCAGTACTTC. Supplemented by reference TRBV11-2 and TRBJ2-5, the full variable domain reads EAGVAQSPRYKIIEKRQSVAFWCNPISGHATLYWYQQILGQGPKLLIQFQNNGVVDDSQLPKDRFSAERLKGVDSTLKIQPAKLEDSAVYLCASSDRDRRMETQYFGPGTRLLVL.